This T cell receptor (beta chain) was identified during a study of human T cells and chemical hapten exposure. Study findings and constraints: With alopecia, donors may have immune responses unlike healthy people's.

Turning to this clonotype: The antigen remains unidentified.

In germline, CDR1 is LGHNA, CDR2 YSLEER. The CDR3 sequence is 17 residues long. Trimming cost V 2 bases and J 0 bases, with 15 bases left between them. The time point: patch test 3, about 24 weeks after DPC sensitization. The treatment here: therapeutic diphenylcyclopropenone sensitization with weekly scalp DPC. TCRdb re-analysed the RACE reads in MiXCR, keeping a single row per CDR3 protein. This table holds some 110,000 distinct CDR3 sequences, 10% to 12% found once. The clonotype comes from a woman in her forties or fifties with alopecia areata. Some clones in this sample may be carry-over from other donors' samples. The chain combines TRBV4-3 with TRBJ2-3; D possibly corresponds to TRBD2 (5 bases). Sample: whole blood, taken in connection with sensitization to the hapten diphenylcyclopropenone (DPC). CDR3 residues: CASSQTEAEPSTDTQYF. The CDR3 bases are TGCGCCAGCAGCCAAACCGAAGCGGAGCCTAGCACAGATACGCAGTATTTT.